Each of the 25 T cell receptor beta chains below was sequenced from the same sample in a study of cytotoxic CD8 clonotypes in ibrutinib-treated CLL (dated by TCRdb to the early 2020s). What this sample's time point label stands for: about a year on ibrutinib. The library was generated by the immunoSEQ multiplex PCR assay. TCRdb took over this immuneACCESS table, retaining in-frame rearrangements with V and J assigned. Such tables are incomplete; in checked studies, under half of the missing clones stem from an unresolved V gene, and the remainder is unexplained. For this sample the table gives approximately 190,000 clones, of which 70% were detected only once. The biggest ten clones account for about 6% of the sample. Specimen: PBMCs, collected after 12 months of ibrutinib treatment. The receptors shown here come from a human donor with chronic lymphocytic leukemia.

The chain has TRBV28 and TRBJ2-3; D perhaps matches TRBD1 (5 bases). The V gene's germline CDR1 is MDHEN and CDR2 SYDVKM. This CDR3 region has 14 residues. Trimming took off 2 bases at V and 6 bases at J, with 12 bases between the two ends. Written as DNA, the CDR3 is TGTGCCAGCAGTTTAGGGGCCCCGAAGGATACGCAGTATTTT. Residues: CASSLGAPKDTQYF.

A few counts support this clone. The chain employs TRBV9 and TRBJ2-7, with 8 bases aligning to TRBD1. The CDR3 contains 14 residues. V was pared by 0 bases and J by 4 bases, with 3 bases of the junction left unmatched. Germline values: CDR1 SGDLS, CDR2 YYNGEE. The CDR3 protein is CASSVGDRTYEQYF. CDR3 coding DNA: TGTGCCAGCAGCGTAGGGGACAGGACGTACGAGCAGTACTTC.

This chain uses TRBV6-6 with TRBJ2-1; 11 nucleotides line up with TRBD2. CDR3 length equals 15 residues. Germline V gene lookup returns CDR1 MNHNY and CDR2 SVGAGI (reference sequence). The J segment lost 4 bases and the V segment lost 4 bases, leaving 3 bases of the junction unmatched. The CDR3 DNA is TGTGCCAGCAGTTCCGGGACTAGCGGATACAATGAGCAGTTCTTC. Amino acids: CASSSGTSGYNEQFF.

The table lists this clone with a count of one. V usage is TRBV7-2 and J usage is TRBJ1-4, with no clear D. The CDR3 covers 14 residues. With 5 bases removed from V and 8 bases from J, the gap between germline ends came to 15 bases. CDR1 and CDR2 from the germline V gene are SGHTA and FQGNSA. The CDR3 loop is CASSPLAGWEKLFF. The CDR3 nucleotides are TGTGCCAGCAGCCCCCTGGCCGGGTGGGAAAAACTGTTTTTT.

This chain links TRBV9 with TRBJ1-2, with 9 positions matching TRBD1. J lost 5 bases, V lost 4 bases, and 12 bases had no gene match. The CDR3 is 16 amino acids. CDR1 SGDLS and CDR2 YYNGEE come from the germline V gene. CDR3 residues: CASSPSPGTGLYGYTF. CDR3 DNA: TGTGCCAGCAGCCCTTCACCCGGGACAGGGTTGTATGGCTACACCTTC. Combining the CDR3 with reference TRBV9 and TRBJ1-2 gives the whole variable domain DSGVTQTPKHLITATGQRVTLRCSPRSGDLSVYWYQQSLDQGLQFLIQYYNGEERAKGNILERFSAQQFPDLHSELNLSSLELGDSALYFCASSPSPGTGLYGYTFGSGTRLTVV.

A note on this clone: The DNA is left out, because the CDR3 cannot be placed on it with certainty; the CDR3 is given as TCRdb lists it. The gene calls are TRBV5-1 and TRBJ2-3; the listed D gene, TRBD1, was not tested against the DNA. CDR1 SGHRS and CDR2 YFSETQ come from the germline V gene. Both ends counted, the CDR3 spans 12 residues. The CDR3 loop reads CASSFGQGSKYF.

The chain uses TRBV5-6 and TRBJ1-2; a weak D match, TRBD1 (6 bases). CDR3 length equals 16 residues. Trimming stripped 0 bases from V and 3 bases from J, with 15 bases between. The germline gives CDR1 SGHDT, CDR2 YYEEEE. CDR3 sequence reads: CASSLERSQGHYGYTF. The CDR3 nucleotides are TGTGCCAGCAGCTTGGAACGGTCCCAGGGGCACTATGGCTACACCTTC. The whole variable domain, filled in from reference TRBV5-6 and TRBJ1-2, reads DAGVTQSPTHLIKTRGQQVTLRCSPKSGHDTVSWYQQALGQGPQFIFQYYEEEERQRGNFPDRFSGHQFPNYSSELNVNALLLGDSALYLCASSLERSQGHYGYTFGSGTRLTVV.

This chain joins TRBV18 and TRBJ2-7; D might be TRBD1 (6 bases). Germline loops: CDR1 KGHSH, CDR2 LQKENI. The V end lost 0 bases, the J end lost 3 bases, and 9 bases lay between the germline ends. The CDR3 sequence is 14 residues long. The CDR3 is CASSPPKGGYEQYF. As DNA, the CDR3 is TGTGCCAGCTCACCACCAAAAGGGGGCTACGAGCAGTACTTC.

This clone was recorded a few times. Other DNA sequences in the same sample also yield this CDR3. This chain joins TRBV28 and TRBJ2-3, with 9 nucleotides matching TRBD2. Germline assignment: CDR1 MDHEN and CDR2 SYDVKM. The CDR3 is 16 amino acids. Trimming removed 3 bases from V and 0 bases from J; junction bases left unmatched: 4. Here the CDR3 reads CASSLALAGSTDTQYF. The DNA of the CDR3 is TGTGCCAGCAGTTTGGCCCTAGCGGGAAGCACAGATACGCAGTATTTT.

Only one count was recorded for this clone. V gene TRBV4-1 combines with J gene TRBJ1-2; maybe TRBD1 (6 bases). The CDR3 loop spans 16 amino acids. V lost 1 base and J lost 4, with 16 bases in between. From germline, CDR1 is MGHRA and CDR2 YSYEKL. Written as DNA, the CDR3 is TGCGCCAGCAGCCAAGCGGCAGGGGATGCTCCCTATGGCTACACCTTC. It yields the protein CASSQAAGDAPYGYTF.

This chain links TRBV4-2 with TRBJ1-6; a weak D match, TRBD1 (5 bases). Germline lookup yields CDR1 LGHNA and CDR2 YNFKEQ. Between the trimmed V and J ends, which lost 1 base and 5 bases, there was a span of 9 bases. The CDR3 sequence is 15 residues long. CDR3 amino acids: CASSQGLGDNSPLHF. CDR3 coding DNA: TGTGCCAGCAGCCAAGGGCTAGGGGATAATTCACCCCTCCACTTT.

The rearrangement links TRBV2 to TRBJ1-1, with D possibly TRBD1 on 5 matching bases. CDR1 and CDR2 (germline): SNHLY, FYNNEI. This CDR3 region has 13 residues. Trimming pared 4 bases from V and 3 bases from J, leaving 9 bases between. The CDR3 bases are TGTGCCAGCAGTGGTGGGGGGTACACTGAAGCTTTCTTT. This gives the protein CASSGGGYTEAFF. Variable domain in full (rest from reference TRBV2 and TRBJ1-1): EPEVTQTPSHQVTQMGQEVILRCVPISNHLYFYWYRQILGQKVEFLVSFYNNEISEKSEIFDDQFSVERPDGSNFTLKIRSTKLEDSAMYFCASSGGGYTEAFFGQGTRLTVV.

This clone was seen once. This chain uses TRBV5-5 with TRBJ2-3; D gene uncertain. CDR1 is SGHKS, CDR2 YYEKEE, per germline (reference sequence). The CDR3 contains 12 residues. The V end lost 4 bases, the J end lost 3 bases, and 6 bases lay between the germline ends. CDR3 coding DNA: TGTGCCAGCAGCCCCGGAACAGATACGCAGTATTTT. Amino acids: CASSPGTDTQYF.

In its sample, this clone was seen many times. The chain joins TRBV9 to TRBJ1-6; possible D gene TRBD1, 5 bases. The CDR3 consists of 17 residues. Germline V lookup: CDR1 SGDLS, CDR2 YYNGEE. With 3 bases removed from V and 7 bases from J, the gap between germline ends came to 20 bases. CDR3 coding DNA: TGTGCCAGCAGCGCATCGTCCTTCAGGGTAGGGAATTCACCCCTCCACTTT. It specifies CASSASSFRVGNSPLHF. The whole variable domain, remainder taken from reference TRBV9 and TRBJ1-6, is DSGVTQTPKHLITATGQRVTLRCSPRSGDLSVYWYQQSLDQGLQFLIQYYNGEERAKGNILERFSAQQFPDLHSELNLSSLELGDSALYFCASSASSFRVGNSPLHFGNGTRLTVT.

This chain joins TRBV19 and TRBJ1-5, with D perhaps TRBD1 (5 bases). The CDR3 totals 13 residues. Germline V gene lookup returns CDR1 LNHDA and CDR2 SQIVND (reference sequence). V shed 5 bases and J shed 6 bases, with 11 bases lying between them. The CDR3 loop reads CASSDTGTQPQHF. The DNA of the CDR3 is TGTGCCAGTAGTGACACGGGGACTCAGCCCCAGCATTTT.

This chain joins TRBV20-1 and TRBJ1-5; TRBD1 matches 9 bases. In germline, CDR1 is DFQATT, CDR2 SNEGSKA (reference sequence). The CDR3 has 11 residues. V trimming: 5 bases; J trimming: 11 bases; junction bases outside the gene matches: 4. The CDR3 DNA reads as TGCAGTGCTTTGACAGGGGGGACCCAGCATTTT. It encodes CSALTGGTQHF.

V usage is TRBV19 and J usage is TRBJ1-4; 8 nucleotides line up with TRBD1. The CDR3 length is 14 residues. Germline V CDR1 and CDR2: LNHDA, SQIVND (reference sequence). J was trimmed by 7 bases and V by 6 bases; bases with no gene match: 7. CDR3 loop: CASSGQGTSEKLFF. CDR3 in DNA: TGTGCCAGTAGCGGACAGGGCACGAGTGAAAAACTGTTTTTT.

This chain links TRBV5-1 with TRBJ2-7; no clear D. There are 14 residues in the CDR3. V lost 1 base and J 4 bases, leaving 12 bases between the germline ends. Per the germline V gene, CDR1 is SGHRS and CDR2 is YFSETQ. The CDR3 here is CASSLQTSQYEQYF. The CDR3 coding sequence is TGCGCCAGCAGCTTGCAAACAAGTCAATACGAGCAGTACTTC.

This chain joins TRBV5-1 and TRBJ2-7; 7 nucleotides line up with TRBD1. CDR1 and CDR2 from the germline V gene are SGHRS and YFSETQ. V gave up 4 bases and J gave up 0 bases; unmatched junction bases: 13. The CDR3 extends over 17 amino acids. The CDR3 coding sequence is TGCGCCAGCAGCAGAAACACCGGGACAGTGAGCTCCTACGAGCAGTACTTC. Protein product: CASSRNTGTVSSYEQYF.

This clone was observed a few times. The rearrangement links TRBV30 to TRBJ1-6; unclear D gene. The V and J ends lost 0 bases and 5 bases respectively, with 5 bases between them. Per germline, CDR1 GTSNPN and CDR2 SVGIG (reference sequence). The CDR3 runs to 13 residues. In DNA form, the CDR3 reads TGTGCCTGGAGTGTAGGAAATAATTCACCCCTCCACTTT. Translated, it gives CAWSVGNNSPLHF. Supplemented by reference TRBV30 and TRBJ1-6, the full variable domain reads SQTIHQWPATLVQPVGSPLSLECTVEGTSNPNLYWYRQAAGRGLQLLFYSVGIGQISSEVPQNLSASRPQDRQFILSSKKLLLSDSGFYLCAWSVGNNSPLHFGNGTRLTVT.

DNA of the CDR3: TGTGCCAGCAGACCCGGACAGAGCAATCAGCCCCAGCATTTT. It translates to CASRPGQSNQPQHF. The chain joins TRBV27 to TRBJ1-5; possibly TRBD1 for D (6 bases). In germline, CDR1 is MNHEY, CDR2 SMNVEV (reference sequence). V was shortened by 6 bases and J by 1 base, with 10 bases between the two germline ends. This CDR3 has 14 residues.

The chain uses TRBV27 and TRBJ1-2, with TRBD1 identical over 9 bases. The CDR3 covers 16 residues. CDR1 and CDR2 (germline): MNHEY, SMNVEV (reference sequence). The V gene end was trimmed by 5 bases and the J gene end by 6 bases; junction bases not matched to a gene: 13. Written as DNA, the CDR3 is TGTGCCAGCAGTCGAGACAGGGGGTGGATAGAGGATGGCTACACCTTC. Translation gives CASSRDRGWIEDGYTF.

The CDR3 DNA sequence: TGTGCCAGCAATGGGGGGCTGGGAGGGTTGGGTAATGAAAAACTGTTTTTT. Its protein is CASNGGLGGLGNEKLFF. J is TRBJ1-4 and V is TRBV25-1; tentative D call: TRBD1 (6 bases). CDR1 and CDR2 from the germline V gene are MGHDK and SYGVNS. Trimming stripped 7 bases from V and 4 bases from J, with 22 bases between. This CDR3 region has 17 residues.

This chain joins TRBV28 and TRBJ1-2; 7 nucleotides align to TRBD1. The germline V gene has CDR1 MDHEN and CDR2 SYDVKM. The length of the CDR3 is 14 residues. After removal of 7 bases from V and 6 bases from J, the junction contained 11 bases not matched to a gene. This chain's CDR3 is CASTPEGAEDGYTF. CDR3 coding DNA: TGTGCCAGCACTCCAGAGGGGGCCGAAGATGGCTACACCTTC.

In DNA, the CDR3 is TGCGCCAGCAGCCTGGGGGCGGATGAAGCTTTCTTT. This encodes CASSLGADEAFF. The chain has TRBV5-1 and TRBJ1-1, with D maybe TRBD1 (6 bases). V was shortened by 4 bases and J by 7 bases, with 11 bases between the two germline ends. This CDR3 is built from 12 residues. Germline loops: CDR1 SGHRS, CDR2 YFSETQ.